This TCR beta chain derives from a study of CD8 T cells in ankylosing spondylitis. Using quantitative 5'-RACE with molecular barcodes, the authors made TCR beta libraries. Each CDR3 protein is one row after TCRdb ran MiXCR on the 5' RACE reads. The table includes 390,000 or so distinct CDR3 sequences, about a fifth detected once. Study conclusions and caveats: Past research had described some motif variants in reactive arthritis synovial fluid and blood. Blood from ankylosing spondylitis patients appeared to carry a characteristic roughly eight-variant TCR beta motif. CD8+ by phenotype, disease-linked clones were relatively rare in peripheral blood. As reported, disease-linked clones showed significant enrichment in matched ankylosing spondylitis synovial fluid.

The table lists this clonotype with a few counts. Antigen unknown. Material: blood, either unsorted or a sorted T cell fraction (not recorded which). The origin of this receptor is a male donor with ankylosing spondylitis.

The CDR3, as DNA: TGTGCCAGCAGCTTAGTCCTGGTACGCGGGAGGGCCTCCAATGAGCAGTTCTTC. Amino acids: CASSLVLVRGRASNEQFF. This rearrangement joins TRBV7-8 to TRBJ2-1; TRBD2 agrees at 9 bases. With 1 base clipped from V and 6 bases from J, the junction kept 13 bases outside the gene matches. The V gene's germline CDR1 is SGHVS and CDR2 FQNEAQ. The CDR3 has 18 residues.